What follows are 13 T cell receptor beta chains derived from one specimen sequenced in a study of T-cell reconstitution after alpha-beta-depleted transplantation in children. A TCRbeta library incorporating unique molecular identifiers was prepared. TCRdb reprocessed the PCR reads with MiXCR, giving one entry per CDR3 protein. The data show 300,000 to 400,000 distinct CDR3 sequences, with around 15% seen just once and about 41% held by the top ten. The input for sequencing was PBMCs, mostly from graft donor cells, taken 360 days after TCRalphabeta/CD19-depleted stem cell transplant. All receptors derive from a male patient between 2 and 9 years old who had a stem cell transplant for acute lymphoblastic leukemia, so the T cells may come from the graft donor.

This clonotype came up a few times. CDR3 loop: CASSFRVGITDTQYF. In nucleotides, the CDR3 is TGTGCCAGCAGTTTCAGGGTCGGGATAACAGATACGCAGTATTTT. The rearrangement joins TRBV12-3 or TRBV12-4 to TRBJ2-3; TRBD1 or TRBD2 may be the D gene (5 bases each). This CDR3 comprises 15 residues. V gave up 3 bases and J gave up 3 bases, with 13 bases separating them.

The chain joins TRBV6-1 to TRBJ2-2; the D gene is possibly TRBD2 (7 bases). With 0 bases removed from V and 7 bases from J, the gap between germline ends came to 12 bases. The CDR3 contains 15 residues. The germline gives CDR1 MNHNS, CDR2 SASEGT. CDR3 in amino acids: CASSEARGGVGELFF. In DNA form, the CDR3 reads TGTGCCAGCAGTGAAGCGCGAGGGGGGGTCGGGGAGCTGTTTTTT.

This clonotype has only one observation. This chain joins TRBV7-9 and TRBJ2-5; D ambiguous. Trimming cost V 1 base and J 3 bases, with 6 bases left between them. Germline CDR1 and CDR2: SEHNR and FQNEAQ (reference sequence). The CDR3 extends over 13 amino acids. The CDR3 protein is CASSLGIEETQYF. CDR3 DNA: TGTGCCAGCAGCTTAGGTATCGAAGAGACCCAGTACTTC.

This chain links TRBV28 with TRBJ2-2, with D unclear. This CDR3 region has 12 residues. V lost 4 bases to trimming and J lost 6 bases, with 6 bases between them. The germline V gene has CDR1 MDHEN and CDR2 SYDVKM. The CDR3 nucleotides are TGTGCCAGCAGTTCCTTCTCCGGGGAGCTGTTTTTT. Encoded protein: CASSSFSGELFF.

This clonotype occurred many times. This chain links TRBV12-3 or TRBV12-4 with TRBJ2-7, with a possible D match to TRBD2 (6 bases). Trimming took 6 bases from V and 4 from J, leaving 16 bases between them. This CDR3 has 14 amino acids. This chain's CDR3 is CASSRSVGGYEQYF. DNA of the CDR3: TGTGCCAGCAGCAGGTCCGTCGGGGGTTACGAGCAGTACTTC.

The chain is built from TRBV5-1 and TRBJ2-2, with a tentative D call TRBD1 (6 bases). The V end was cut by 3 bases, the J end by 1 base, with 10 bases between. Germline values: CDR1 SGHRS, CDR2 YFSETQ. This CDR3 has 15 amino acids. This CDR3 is CASSSGTMNTGELFF. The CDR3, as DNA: TGCGCCAGCAGCTCGGGGACAATGAACACCGGGGAGCTGTTTTTT.

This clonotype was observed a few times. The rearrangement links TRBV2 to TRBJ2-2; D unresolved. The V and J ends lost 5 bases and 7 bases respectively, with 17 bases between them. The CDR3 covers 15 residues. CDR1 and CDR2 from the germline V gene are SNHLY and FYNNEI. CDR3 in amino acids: CASSQTTPKGGELFF. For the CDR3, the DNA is TGTGCCAGCAGTCAGACGACACCGAAGGGCGGGGAGCTGTTTTTT. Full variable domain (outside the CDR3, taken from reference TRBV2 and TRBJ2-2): EPEVTQTPSHQVTQMGQEVILRCVPISNHLYFYWYRQILGQKVEFLVSFYNNEISEKSEIFDDQFSVERPDGSNFTLKIRSTKLEDSAMYFCASSQTTPKGGELFFGEGSRLTVL.

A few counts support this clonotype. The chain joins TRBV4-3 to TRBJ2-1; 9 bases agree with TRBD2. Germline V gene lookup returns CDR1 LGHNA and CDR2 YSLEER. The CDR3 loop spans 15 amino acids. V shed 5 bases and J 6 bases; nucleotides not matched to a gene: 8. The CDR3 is CASSYRLAAGNEQFF. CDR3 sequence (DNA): TGCGCCAGCAGCTACAGACTAGCGGCGGGCAATGAGCAGTTCTTC.

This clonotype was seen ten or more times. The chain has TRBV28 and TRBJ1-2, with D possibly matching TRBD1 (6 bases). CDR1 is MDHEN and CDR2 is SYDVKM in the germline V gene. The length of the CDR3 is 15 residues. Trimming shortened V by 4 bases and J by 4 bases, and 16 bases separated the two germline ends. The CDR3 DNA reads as TGTGCCAGCAGTTCAACCCCACAGGGACGCTATGGCTACACCTTC. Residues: CASSSTPQGRYGYTF.

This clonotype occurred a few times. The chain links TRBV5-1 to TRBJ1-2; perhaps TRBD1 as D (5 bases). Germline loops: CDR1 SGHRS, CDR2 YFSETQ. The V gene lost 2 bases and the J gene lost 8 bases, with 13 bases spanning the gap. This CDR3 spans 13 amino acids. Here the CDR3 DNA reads TGCGCCAGCAGCTTAGGTGGGGCGCGGGGCTACACCTTC. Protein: CASSLGGARGYTF.

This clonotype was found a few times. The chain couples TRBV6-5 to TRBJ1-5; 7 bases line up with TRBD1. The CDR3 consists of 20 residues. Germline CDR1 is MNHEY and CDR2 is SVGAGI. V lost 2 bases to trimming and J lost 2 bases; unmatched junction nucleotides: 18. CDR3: CASSYGRQGLKVGGNQPQHF. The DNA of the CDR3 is TGTGCCAGCAGTTACGGAAGACAGGGTCTGAAGGTAGGAGGCAATCAGCCCCAGCATTTT.

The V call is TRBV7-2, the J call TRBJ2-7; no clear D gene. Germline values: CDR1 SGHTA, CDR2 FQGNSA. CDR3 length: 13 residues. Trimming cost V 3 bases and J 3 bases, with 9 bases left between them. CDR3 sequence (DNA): TGTGCCAGCAGCTTCGCCGTTGTCTACGAGCAGTACTTC. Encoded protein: CASSFAVVYEQYF.

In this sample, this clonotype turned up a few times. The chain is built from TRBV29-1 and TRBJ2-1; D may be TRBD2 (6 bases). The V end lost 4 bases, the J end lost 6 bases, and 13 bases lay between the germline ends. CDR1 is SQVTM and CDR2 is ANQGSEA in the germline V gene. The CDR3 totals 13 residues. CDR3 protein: CSVVGLKINEQFF. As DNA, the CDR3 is TGCAGCGTTGTGGGACTTAAGATCAATGAGCAGTTCTTC.